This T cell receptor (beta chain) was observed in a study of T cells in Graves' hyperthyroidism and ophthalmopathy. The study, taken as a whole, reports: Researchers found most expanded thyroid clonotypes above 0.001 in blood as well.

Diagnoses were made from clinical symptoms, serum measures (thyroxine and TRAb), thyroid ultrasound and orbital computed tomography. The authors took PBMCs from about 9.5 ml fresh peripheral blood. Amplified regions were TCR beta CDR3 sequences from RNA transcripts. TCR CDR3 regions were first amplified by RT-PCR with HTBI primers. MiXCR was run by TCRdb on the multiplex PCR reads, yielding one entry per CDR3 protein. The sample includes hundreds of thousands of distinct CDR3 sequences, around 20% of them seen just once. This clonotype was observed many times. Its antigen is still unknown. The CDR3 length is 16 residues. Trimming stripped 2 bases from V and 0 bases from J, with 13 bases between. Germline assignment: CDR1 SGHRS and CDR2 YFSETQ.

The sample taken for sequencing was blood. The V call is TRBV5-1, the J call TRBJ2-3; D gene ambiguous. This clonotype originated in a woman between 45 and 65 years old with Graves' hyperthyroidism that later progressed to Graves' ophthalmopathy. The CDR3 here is CASSFLAFPSTDTQYF. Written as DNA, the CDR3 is TGCGCCAGCAGCTTCTTGGCGTTTCCTAGCACAGATACGCAGTATTTT. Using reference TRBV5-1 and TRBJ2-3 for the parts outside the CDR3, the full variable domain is KAGVTQTPRYLIKTRGQQVTLSCSPISGHRSVSWYQQTPGQGLQFLFEYFSETQRNKGNFPGRFSGRQFSNSRSEMNVSTLELGDSALYLCASSFLAFPSTDTQYFGPGTRLTVL.